Listed here are 24 T cell receptor beta chains from one sample, sequenced in a study of CD8+CD57+ T cells in acquired aplastic anemia. For CDR3 and TCR beta VDJ profiling, genomic DNA was the template used. TCRdb reprocessed the reads with MiXCR, giving one entry per CDR3 protein. The table has around 160,000 distinct CDR3 sequences, around 48% seen once. Patients chosen for sequencing had shown CD8+CD57+ cell expansion by flow cytometry. The sample was sorted CD4+, CD8+, or CD8+CD57+ T cells (not recorded which) from PBMCs. These receptors were taken from a human donor with aplastic anemia.

This clonotype was counted a single time. V gene TRBV20-1 combines with J gene TRBJ1-5; TRBD1 matches 9 bases. This CDR3 has 14 residues. V shed 3 bases and J 4 bases; nucleotides not matched to a gene: 4. Per germline, CDR1 DFQATT and CDR2 SNEGSKA (reference sequence). CDR3 sequence (DNA): TGCAGTGCTAGCGGGACAGGGCGAAATCAGCCCCAGCATTTT. Encoded protein: CSASGTGRNQPQHF.

J is TRBJ2-1 and V is TRBV10-3; 12 bases are a match to TRBD2. CDR3 length: 16 amino acids. Germline V gene data show CDR1 as ENHRY and CDR2 as SYGVKD. Losses at the gene ends were 3 bases for V and 5 bases for J; bases not matched to a gene: 5. This CDR3 reads CAISDFGLAGNNEQFF. In DNA form, the CDR3 reads TGTGCCATCAGTGATTTTGGACTAGCGGGAAACAATGAGCAGTTCTTC.

This clonotype has at least ten counts. The chain recombines TRBV30 with TRBJ1-1; the D is unclear. Germline V lookup: CDR1 GTSNPN, CDR2 SVGIG (reference sequence). Trimming took off 8 bases at V and 10 bases at J, with 14 bases between the two ends. The CDR3 length is 10 residues. CDR3 in amino acids: CAGGRERAFF. The CDR3 DNA reads as TGTGCCGGAGGGCGGGAGAGAGCTTTCTTT. Variable domain in full (rest from reference TRBV30 and TRBJ1-1): SQTIHQWPATLVQPVGSPLSLECTVEGTSNPNLYWYRQAAGRGLQLLFYSVGIGQISSEVPQNLSASRPQDRQFILSSKKLLLSDSGFYLCAGGRERAFFGQGTRLTVV.

The chain couples TRBV9 to TRBJ2-7, with 11 bases aligning to TRBD2. The trim removed 3 bases at V and 0 bases at J, leaving 2 bases unmatched. The CDR3 loop spans 15 amino acids. Germline V CDR1 and CDR2: SGDLS, YYNGEE. The CDR3 protein is CASSGSGRASYEQYF. The DNA for the CDR3 is TGTGCCAGCAGCGGTAGCGGGAGGGCCTCCTACGAGCAGTACTTC.

The chain uses TRBV10-3 and TRBJ1-1; a possible D gene is TRBD1 (5 bases). Trimming cost V 5 bases and J 1 base, with 11 bases left between them. The CDR3 runs 14 residues. Germline CDR1 is ENHRY and CDR2 is SYGVKD. The CDR3 spells CAISSTGGNTEAFF. The CDR3 bases are TGTGCCATCAGTAGTACGGGGGGGAACACTGAAGCTTTCTTT.

The chain employs TRBV9 and TRBJ1-1, with D unresolved. Trimming shortened V by 4 bases and J by 11 bases, and 15 bases separated the two germline ends. Germline CDR1 and CDR2: SGDLS and YYNGEE. CDR3 length: 12 amino acids. CDR3 coding DNA: TGTGCCAGCAGCCCAATAAGCAGGATGGCTTTCTTT. The encoded protein is CASSPISRMAFF.

This clonotype was seen ten or more times. The rearrangement joins TRBV5-1 to TRBJ2-2, with D maybe TRBD1 (6 bases). With 3 bases removed from V and 6 bases from J, the gap between germline ends came to 15 bases. The CDR3 length is 15 residues. The germline V gene has CDR1 SGHRS and CDR2 YFSETQ. The CDR3 is CASSSLSDSPGELFF. DNA of the CDR3: TGCGCCAGCAGCTCCCTTTCGGACAGCCCCGGGGAGCTGTTTTTT.

Only a few counts were recorded for this clonotype. This rearrangement joins TRBV25-1 to TRBJ1-5, with a possible D match to TRBD1 (6 bases). The CDR3 loop spans 18 amino acids. Germline CDR1 and CDR2: MGHDK and SYGVNS. Deletions cut 11 bases from V and 0 bases from J, with 26 bases between. DNA for the CDR3: TGTGCCGTTGCTCCCGGGACACCTCCATCCCATAGCAATCAGCCCCAGCATTTT. This codes for CAVAPGTPPSHSNQPQHF.

Here the CDR3 DNA reads TGCAGCGCCACAGCCGGGACAGGGACCGAGCAGTACTTC. Amino acid sequence: CSATAGTGTEQYF. The genes are TRBV29-1 and TRBJ2-7; 9 nucleotides align to TRBD1. The CDR3 consists of 13 residues. The germline V gene has CDR1 SQVTM and CDR2 ANQGSEA. V shed 7 bases, J shed 6 bases, and the junction held 10 bases outside the gene matches.

V and J are TRBV12-3 or TRBV12-4 and TRBJ1-6, with no clear D. V gave up 4 bases and J gave up 4 bases, with 11 bases separating them. This CDR3 region has 15 residues. The DNA of the CDR3 is TGTGCCAGCAGTTCCGCCCGGATATATAATTCACCCCTCCACTTT. Translated: CASSSARIYNSPLHF.

This clonotype came up many times. The chain employs TRBV28 and TRBJ2-7, with TRBD1 matching over 8 bases. CDR3 length equals 15 residues. CDR1 is MDHEN, CDR2 SYDVKM, per germline. The V and J ends lost 9 bases and 5 bases, in that order; junction bases with no gene match: 15. CDR3 in amino acids: CASSGQVRGNDEQYF. DNA of the CDR3: TGTGCCAGTTCGGGACAGGTTAGAGGGAATGACGAGCAGTACTTC.

This clonotype showed up just once. The CDR3 loop reads CASSEREEGYEQYF. The CDR3 DNA is TGTGCCAGCAGTGAGAGGGAGGAGGGCTACGAGCAGTACTTC. This rearrangement joins TRBV6-1 to TRBJ2-7, with TRBD2 as a possible D gene (6 bases). CDR1 is MNHNS and CDR2 is SASEGT in the germline V gene. V lost 3 bases and J lost 3, with 12 bases in between. This CDR3 region has 14 residues.

Of note for this clonotype: A read error may account for a junction end that differs from germline. The chain links TRBV15 to TRBJ1-4, with TRBD1 matching 7 bases. CDR3 length equals 16 residues. Germline V gives CDR1 LNHNV, CDR2 YYDKDF (reference sequence). The CDR3 reads CASSTHGTANNEKLFF. The CDR3 bases are TGTGCCAGCAGCACTCACGGGACAGCCAATAATGAAAAACTGTTTTTT.

The V call is TRBV2, the J call TRBJ1-5; D is unclear. The CDR3 is 13 amino acids. The V gene's germline CDR1 is SNHLY and CDR2 FYNNEI. The V end was cut by 7 bases, the J end by 0 bases, with 7 bases between. Here the CDR3 reads CASTGDSNQPQHF. The DNA of the CDR3 is TGTGCCAGCACTGGAGATAGCAATCAGCCCCAGCATTTT.

This clonotype has a count of ten or more. CDR3 bases: TGCAGTGCTAGTCCCGACAGCACGGGAGAGACCCAGTACTTC. This encodes CSASPDSTGETQYF. V and J are TRBV20-1 and TRBJ2-5; TRBD1 is a possible D gene (5 bases). The CDR3 contains 14 residues. Germline-derived CDR1 and CDR2 are DFQATT and SNEGSKA (reference sequence). Trimming cost V 3 bases and J 4 bases, with 15 bases left between them.

The CDR3 bases are TGTGCCATCAGTGATAGCAGCTCTGGAAACACCATATATTTT. Translation: CAISDSSSGNTIYF. The gene calls are TRBV10-3 and TRBJ1-3; D is uncertain. The ends were cut back, 3 bases at V and 0 bases at J, with 6 bases in the middle. The CDR3 length is 14 residues. Germline CDR1 ENHRY, CDR2 SYGVKD.

This clonotype came up many times. V and J are TRBV9 and TRBJ2-1, with D possibly matching TRBD1 (6 bases). The V end was cut by 2 bases, the J end by 7 bases, with 13 bases between. Germline V gives CDR1 SGDLS, CDR2 YYNGEE. The length of the CDR3 is 14 residues. The CDR3 is CASSVQGKTNEQFF. The CDR3 DNA reads TGTGCCAGCAGCGTCCAGGGGAAGACGAATGAGCAGTTCTTC.

This clonotype appeared a few times. In DNA form, the CDR3 reads TGTGCCTGGAGTGTCGCCTGGGGAGCTTTCTTT. It is translated as CAWSVAWGAFF. The rearrangement uses TRBV30 and TRBJ1-1; D is ambiguous. CDR3 size: 11 residues. Looked up from germline, CDR1 is GTSNPN and CDR2 is SVGIG (reference sequence). Between the trimmed V and J ends, which lost 0 bases and 10 bases, there was a span of 9 bases.

This rearrangement joins TRBV19 to TRBJ2-7; TRBD1 matches at 8 bases. J lost 4 bases, V lost 9 bases, and 8 bases had no gene match. CDR3 size: 13 residues. Germline CDR1 LNHDA, CDR2 SQIVND (reference sequence). CDR3 nucleotide sequence: TGTGCCAGCTCCCGGGACAGGAGATACGAGCAGTACTTC. It specifies CASSRDRRYEQYF. The whole variable domain, remainder taken from reference TRBV19 and TRBJ2-7, is DGGITQSPKYLFRKEGQNVTLSCEQNLNHDAMYWYRQDPGQGLRLIYYSQIVNDFQKGDIAEGYSVSREKKESFPLTVTSAQKNPTAFYLCASSRDRRYEQYFGPGTRLTVT.

In regard to this clonotype: A single base separates this from a much larger clone, so it may be a read error. The CDR3: CASSRAGTTIGEQCF. CDR3 DNA: TGTGCCAGCAGCCGGGCCGGGACTACCATCGGGGAGCAGTGCTTC. This chain connects TRBV25-1 to TRBJ2-7, with 7 bases aligning to TRBD2. Germline values: CDR1 MGHDK, CDR2 SYGVNS. CDR3 length: 15 amino acids.

This rearrangement joins TRBV11-1 to TRBJ2-1; 10 bases line up with TRBD2. The V segment lost 4 bases and the J segment 4 bases; nucleotides outside the gene matches: 4. Germline-derived CDR1 and CDR2 are SGHAT and FQDESV (reference sequence). This CDR3 is 15 amino acids long. The CDR3 coding sequence is TGTGCCAGCAGCTCGACTAGCGGGCCATACAATGAGCAGTTCTTC. This codes for CASSSTSGPYNEQFF.

The chain couples TRBV10-2 to TRBJ2-2; tentatively, D is TRBD2 (5 bases). The CDR3 sequence is 15 residues long. V was shortened by 4 bases and J by 4 bases, with 13 bases between the two germline ends. CDR1 and CDR2 (germline): WSHSY, SAAADI. For the CDR3, the DNA is TGCGCCAGCAGTGGAAAGGGCGAGGGCACCGGGGAGCTGTTTTTT. It translates to CASSGKGEGTGELFF.

The chain links TRBV15 to TRBJ2-7; D unclear. From germline, CDR1 is LNHNV and CDR2 YYDKDF (reference sequence). The CDR3 extends over 15 amino acids. Trimming removed 0 bases from V and 3 bases from J, with 12 bases in between. The CDR3 loop is CATSRDFGSNYEQYF. In nucleotides, the CDR3 is TGTGCCACCAGCAGAGATTTCGGCTCTAACTACGAGCAGTACTTC.

V usage is TRBV12-3 or TRBV12-4 and J usage is TRBJ2-1; TRBD1 agrees at 9 bases. The J segment lost 10 bases and the V segment lost 5 bases, leaving 9 bases of the junction unmatched. This CDR3 is 14 amino acids long. In DNA, the CDR3 is TGTGCCAGCAGTACCGGGACAGGGACACAGGAGCAGTTCTTC. It encodes CASSTGTGTQEQFF.